This T cell receptor (beta chain) appears in the sequencing data of a study of shared clonotypes between healthy human individuals. CDR3 length: 14 amino acids. Germline V gives CDR1 MNHEY, CDR2 SMNVEV (reference sequence). V was cut by 5 bases and J by 5 bases, with 14 bases left in between. The data were produced by immunoSEQ multiplex PCR, yet TCRdb's version contains in-frame clones alone and is incomplete. Altogether approximately 720,000 clones are present, approximately 79% being singletons, with the ten largest covering 1.5% to 2%. General study findings and limits: Memory subsets generally showed smaller estimated richness than naive subsets did. Sequencing depth was expected to influence donor clonotype sharing.

As regards this clone: Its matching antigen is unknown. Other DNA sequences within the sample encode an identical CDR3.

The clonotype originates from a woman aged 25 to 39 in good health. Sequencing input: memory CD4+ T cells sorted from blood. The subset: CD45RA-negative fraction. This chain links TRBV27 with TRBJ2-3; the D gene could be TRBD1 or TRBD2 (5 bases each). CDR3 loop: CASSLRDLKDTQYF. The CDR3 nucleotides read TGTGCCAGCAGTCTCCGGGACCTGAAAGATACGCAGTATTTT.